Reported below is one T cell receptor beta chain. The data were taken from a study of blood T cell repertoires in COVID-19. Whole-study context: Some COVID-19 samples were acute and others convalescent; all came from the United States, Italy and Spain. T cells, B-cell-depleted T cells, or PBMCs supplied cDNA or gDNA.

This CDR3 region has 14 residues. Germline V gene data show CDR1 as SGHRS and CDR2 as YFSETQ. The V gene end was trimmed by 4 bases and the J gene end by 5 bases; junction bases not matched to a gene: 3. Using immunoSEQ multiplex PCR, the repertoire was profiled, and TCRdb retains in-frame clones only, with some absent. The sample shows roughly 310,000 clones, around 90% of them seen only once. The sample was peripheral blood. The chain uses TRBV5-1 and TRBJ1-1; 12 bases align to TRBD1. This clonotype was sampled from a woman in her twenties or thirties with COVID-19, enrolled during active disease. Here the CDR3 reads CASSGTGGGTEAFF. In DNA form, the CDR3 reads TGCGCCAGCAGCGGGACAGGGGGCGGAACTGAAGCTTTCTTT.